This TCR beta chain was obtained from a study of shared clonotypes between healthy human individuals. Naive CD8 isolation took CD45RO-negative cells positively selected for CCR7 and excluded terminally differentiated effector memory CD45RA+ cells. An even split of each subset's genomic DNA across several immunoSEQ plates was performed. The assay was immunoSEQ multiplex PCR, and TCRdb's table has in-frame clones only and misses some. This sample has over 2 million clones, with less than 95% found just once. Sequencing used naive CD8+ T cells sorted from blood. The sequence came from a man in his late teens or twenties in good health.

CDR3 loop: CASSSQPFSEQYF. CDR3 DNA: TGTGCCAGCAGCTCCCAACCGTTCTCCGAGCAGTACTTC. V usage is TRBV7-2 and J usage is TRBJ2-7; D is uncertain. Germline CDR1 is SGHTA and CDR2 is FQGNSA. V lost 4 bases to trimming and J lost 6 bases, with 13 bases between them. The CDR3 sequence is 13 residues long. Using reference TRBV7-2 and TRBJ2-7 for the parts outside the CDR3, the full variable domain is GAGVSQSPSNKVTEKGKDVELRCDPISGHTALYWYRQSLGQGLEFLIYFQGNSAPDKSGLPSDRFSAERTGGSVSTLTIQRTQQEDSAVYLCASSSQPFSEQYFGPGTRLTVT.